The 32 T cell receptor beta chains below all came from one sample that was sequenced in a study of CD8+CD57+ T cells in acquired aplastic anemia. CD8+CD57+ cell expansion, shown by flow cytometry, had occurred in the patients selected for sequencing. The TCR beta profiling, which covered VDJ combination and CDR3 sequence, was carried out using genomic DNA as the template. MiXCR was run by TCRdb on the reads, yielding one entry per CDR3 protein. Altogether some 120,000 distinct CDR3 sequences are present, almost 40% being singletons, with the ten largest covering roughly 2.7%. Sequencing was done on a sample of sorted CD4+, CD8+, or CD8+CD57+ T cells (not recorded which) from PBMCs. The receptors stem from a human donor with aplastic anemia.

As for this clonotype: A much larger clone sits a single nucleotide away, making a read error possible. The chain combines TRBV6-1 with TRBJ2-5, with 7 bases fitting TRBD1. CDR1 MNHNS and CDR2 SASEGT come from the germline V gene. Unmatched junction bases numbered 8, after V lost 8 bases and J lost 2 bases. The length of the CDR3 is 14 residues. The CDR3 sequence: CASCRDRKQETQYF. The CDR3 coding sequence is TGTGCCAGCTGCAGGGACAGAAAACAAGAGACCCAGTACTTC.

To note about this clonotype: At one end the junction does not follow the germline gene, possibly because of a read error. J is TRBJ2-3 and V is TRBV10-2; 7 bases line up with TRBD2. This CDR3 spans 11 amino acids. Germline V lookup: CDR1 WSHSY, CDR2 SAAADI. This CDR3 is CASTFSGTPQF. CDR3 DNA sequence: TGCGCCAGCACCTTCAGCGGGACCCCGCAATTT.

As to this clonotype: A much larger clone sits a single nucleotide away, making a read error possible. The chain uses TRBV4-2 and TRBJ1-6; D not resolved. This CDR3 is built from 15 residues. Germline CDR1 is LGHNA and CDR2 is YNFKEQ. Trimming shortened V by 0 bases and J by 11 bases, and 14 bases separated the two germline ends. DNA for the CDR3: TGTGCCAGCAGCCAAGAACTAAATCGAGATCCACCCCTCCACTTT. Amino acid sequence: CASSQELNRDPPLHF.

This chain links TRBV2 with TRBJ1-2, with D possibly being TRBD1 (6 bases). The V gene lost 6 bases and the J gene lost 4 bases, with 15 bases spanning the gap. Germline CDR1 SNHLY, CDR2 FYNNEI. There are 14 residues in the CDR3. The CDR3 protein is CASSPTGLSYGYTF. DNA of the CDR3: TGTGCCAGCAGCCCGACAGGCCTCAGCTATGGCTACACCTTC.

This chain connects TRBV19 to TRBJ1-1; 9 bases map to TRBD1. The ends lost 4 bases at V and 4 bases at J; junction bases unmatched: 7. The CDR3 has 15 residues. Per the germline V gene, CDR1 is LNHDA and CDR2 is SQIVND (reference sequence). The CDR3 nucleotides read TGTGCCAGTAGTAACTCTTTGGGACAGGGCACTGAAGCTTTCTTT. Translated, it gives CASSNSLGQGTEAFF. The full variable domain, completed using reference TRBV19 and TRBJ1-1, is DGGITQSPKYLFRKEGQNVTLSCEQNLNHDAMYWYRQDPGQGLRLIYYSQIVNDFQKGDIAEGYSVSREKKESFPLTVTSAQKNPTAFYLCASSNSLGQGTEAFFGQGTRLTVV.

This clonotype was seen ten or more times. The chain joins TRBV6-1 to TRBJ2-3, with a weak D call TRBD2 (6 bases). The CDR3 consists of 13 residues. Germline V CDR1 and CDR2: MNHNS, SASEGT. Trimming shortened V by 0 bases and J by 8 bases, and 9 bases separated the two germline ends. The CDR3 DNA reads TGTGCCAGCAGTGAAGCCGGGGGTGGTACGCAGTATTTT. The encoded protein is CASSEAGGGTQYF.

The chain carries TRBV7-2 and TRBJ1-5, with D possibly TRBD1 on 5 matching bases. CDR1 SGHTA and CDR2 FQGNSA come from the germline V gene. With 5 bases removed from V and 0 bases from J, the gap between germline ends came to 8 bases. The CDR3 spans 14 residues. CDR3 nucleotide sequence: TGTGCCAGCAGCCCCAGGGATAGCAATCAGCCCCAGCATTTT. Translating it yields CASSPRDSNQPQHF.

The table lists this clonotype with a few counts. The chain combines TRBV11-1 with TRBJ2-3; TRBD1 aligns across 8 bases. The CDR3 covers 15 residues. The J segment lost 6 bases and the V segment lost 4 bases, leaving 9 bases of the junction unmatched. Germline values: CDR1 SGHAT, CDR2 FQDESV (reference sequence). CDR3 protein: CASSSTRGQSDTQYF. CDR3 in DNA: TGTGCCAGCAGCTCAACCAGGGGGCAGAGCGATACGCAGTATTTT.

The chain links TRBV7-9 to TRBJ2-7, with TRBD2 matching 8 bases. The CDR3 is 13 amino acids. V shed 8 bases, J shed 2 bases, and the junction held 5 bases outside the gene matches. Germline-derived CDR1 and CDR2 are SEHNR and FQNEAQ (reference sequence). CDR3 DNA: TGTGCCAGCGCGGGGGGTCTAACCTACGAGCAGTACTTC. It yields the protein CASAGGLTYEQYF.

This clonotype was seen only a few times. A clone one base away is much larger, so this may be a read error. The V gene is TRBV7-3, the J gene TRBJ1-1, with 8 bases matching TRBD1. Germline CDR1 reads SGHTA; CDR2 reads FQGTGA. CDR3 size: 14 residues. CDR3 region: CACSLQGVGTEAFF. The CDR3 DNA reads TGTGCCTGCAGCCTACAGGGGGTCGGCACTGAAGCTTTCTTT.

In this sample, this clonotype turned up a few times. The rearrangement joins TRBV9 to TRBJ2-5; 11 nucleotides align to TRBD2. The ends lost 5 bases at V and 4 bases at J; junction bases unmatched: 7. The CDR3 runs 15 residues. Germline loops: CDR1 SGDLS, CDR2 YYNGEE. CDR3 bases: TGTGCCAGCAGTCCTAGCGGGGGGTTCCCAGAGACCCAGTACTTC. It codes for CASSPSGGFPETQYF.

There are many counts of this clonotype. The chain carries TRBV25-1 and TRBJ2-1, with 11 positions matching TRBD1. The germline gives CDR1 MGHDK, CDR2 SYGVNS. With V trimmed by 4 bases and J by 3 bases, 8 bases remained unmatched. The length of the CDR3 is 17 residues. The CDR3 nucleotides read TGTGCCAGCAGTGTCCCGGGACAGGGGGGCAGCTACAATGAGCAGTTCTTC. It yields the protein CASSVPGQGGSYNEQFF.

This clonotype has more than one count but fewer than ten. This rearrangement joins TRBV2 to TRBJ2-2; 7 bases are a match to TRBD1. The trim removed 5 bases at V and 2 bases at J, leaving 2 bases unmatched. CDR1 is SNHLY and CDR2 is FYNNEI in the germline V gene. This CDR3 is 14 amino acids long. The CDR3: CASSRDRNTGELFF. CDR3 bases: TGTGCCAGCAGTAGGGACAGAAACACCGGGGAGCTGTTTTTT. The full variable domain, in which reference TRBV2 and TRBJ2-2 provide the parts outside the CDR3, is EPEVTQTPSHQVTQMGQEVILRCVPISNHLYFYWYRQILGQKVEFLVSFYNNEISEKSEIFDDQFSVERPDGSNFTLKIRSTKLEDSAMYFCASSRDRNTGELFFGEGSRLTVL.

V and J are TRBV19 and TRBJ2-6, with D perhaps TRBD1 or TRBD2 (6 bases each). CDR3 length: 15 residues. V was cut by 7 bases and J by 2 bases, with 12 bases left in between. Germline loops: CDR1 LNHDA, CDR2 SQIVND (reference sequence). In nucleotides, the CDR3 is TGTGCCAGTAAGATTCGGGGGCCTGGGGCCAACGTCCTGACTTTC. It codes for CASKIRGPGANVLTF.

The rearrangement uses TRBV15 and TRBJ1-1; 10 bases are shared with TRBD1. Losses at the gene ends were 2 bases for V and 4 bases for J; bases not matched to a gene: 7. This CDR3 region has 16 residues. Germline assignment: CDR1 LNHNV and CDR2 YYDKDF (reference sequence). CDR3 DNA sequence: TGTGCCACCAGCAGAAAGACAGGGGGCAGGGGCACTGAAGCTTTCTTT. The encoded protein is CATSRKTGGRGTEAFF.

This sequence joins TRBV10-3 and TRBJ2-7; 11 bases map to TRBD1. The CDR3 is 17 residues long. J was trimmed by 2 bases and V by 7 bases; bases with no gene match: 13. Germline assignment: CDR1 ENHRY and CDR2 SYGVKD. The CDR3 coding sequence is TGTGCCATCACCCCAGGGCCGGACAGGGGGCTAACCTACGAGCAGTACGTC. Protein sequence: CAITPGPDRGLTYEQYV.

This chain links TRBV6-1 with TRBJ2-7, with TRBD1 matching 9 bases. The V gene's germline CDR1 is MNHNS and CDR2 SASEGT. The CDR3 covers 14 residues. J gave up 0 bases and V 4 bases, and 1 base lay outside the gene matches. The CDR3 protein is CASSADRGSYEQYF. The CDR3 DNA sequence: TGTGCCAGCAGTGCGGACAGGGGCTCCTACGAGCAGTACTTC.

This chain connects TRBV2 to TRBJ2-7; the D call may be TRBD1 or TRBD2 (5 bases each). The CDR3 is made up of 14 amino acids. Germline V gene data show CDR1 as SNHLY and CDR2 as FYNNEI. With 7 bases removed from V and 5 bases from J, the gap between germline ends came to 18 bases. The DNA of the CDR3 is TGTGCCAGCACCGAGGGGCAGGGTTCTGACGAGCAGTACGTC. Translation: CASTEGQGSDEQYV.

Points on this clonotype: At one end, the junction sequence differs from germline, possibly due to a read error. CDR3 in amino acids: CASSLAGGTQYF. The CDR3 DNA follows: TGTGCCAGCAGCCTAGCAGGGGGGACCCAGTACTTC. The rearrangement uses TRBV7-9 and TRBJ2-5, with TRBD1 matching 7 bases. The length of the CDR3 is 12 residues. CDR1 and CDR2 from the germline V gene are SEHNR and FQNEAQ (reference sequence). Variable domain in full (rest from reference TRBV7-9 and TRBJ2-5): DTGVSQNPRHKITKRGQNVTFRCDPISEHNRLYWYRQTLGQGPEFLTYFQNEAQLEKSRLLSDRFSAERPKGSFSTLEIQRTEQGDSAMYLCASSLAGGTQYFGPGTRLLVL.

In this sample, this clonotype turned up a few times. This chain connects TRBV18 to TRBJ2-5; D gene unclear. Germline V gene sequence: CDR1 KGHSH, CDR2 LQKENI. Trimming took off 4 bases at V and 2 bases at J, with 14 bases between the two ends. The CDR3 has 15 amino acids. The CDR3 nucleotides read TGTGCCAGCTCACTGGGGTTGCAGATACAAGAGACCCAGTACTTC. Translated: CASSLGLQIQETQYF. Full variable domain (rest looked up from reference TRBV18 and TRBJ2-5): NAGVMQNPRHLVRRRGQEARLRCSPMKGHSHVYWYRQLPEEGLKFMVYLQKENIIDESGMPKERFSAEFPKEGPSILRIQQVVRGDSAAYFCASSLGLQIQETQYFGPGTRLLVL.

The chain joins TRBV2 to TRBJ2-5; D unclear. The CDR3 covers 13 residues. The V gene's germline CDR1 is SNHLY and CDR2 FYNNEI. The V end was cut by 3 bases, the J end by 9 bases, with 14 bases between. CDR3 DNA: TGTGCCAGCAGTGATCCGTCCGGTCAGCCCCAGTACTTC. Encoded protein: CASSDPSGQPQYF. The full variable domain, in which reference TRBV2 and TRBJ2-5 provide the parts outside the CDR3, is EPEVTQTPSHQVTQMGQEVILRCVPISNHLYFYWYRQILGQKVEFLVSFYNNEISEKSEIFDDQFSVERPDGSNFTLKIRSTKLEDSAMYFCASSDPSGQPQYFGPGTRLLVL.

The genes are TRBV25-1 and TRBJ2-7; D is ambiguous. The CDR3 covers 14 residues. Trimming took off 4 bases at V and 4 bases at J, with 14 bases between the two ends. CDR1 is MGHDK, CDR2 SYGVNS, per germline. The CDR3 is CASSGTHLGYEQYF. The DNA for the CDR3 is TGTGCCAGCAGTGGGACGCATTTGGGGTACGAGCAGTACTTC.

V usage is TRBV4-1 and J usage is TRBJ2-7; a possible D gene is TRBD2 (6 bases). Germline V gives CDR1 MGHRA, CDR2 YSYEKL. The length of the CDR3 is 16 residues. Deletions cut 1 base from V and 3 bases from J, with 16 bases between. The CDR3, as DNA: TGCGCCAGCAGCCAAGTTAGATTAGCGGTAAACTACGAGCAGTACGTC. As protein: CASSQVRLAVNYEQYV.

This clonotype was seen ten or more times. The chain couples TRBV5-6 to TRBJ1-6, with D possibly being TRBD1 (6 bases). This CDR3 region has 16 residues. Germline V gene lookup returns CDR1 SGHDT and CDR2 YYEEEE. Trimming stripped 0 bases from V and 10 bases from J, with 17 bases between. CDR3 loop: CASSLAVRQGQSPLHF. The DNA of the CDR3 is TGTGCCAGCAGCTTGGCGGTAAGGCAGGGGCAGTCACCCCTCCACTTT.

Only one count was recorded for this clonotype. This rearrangement joins TRBV2 to TRBJ2-1; TRBD2 matches 8 bases. The closer fit of TRBJ2-7 to the DNA end suggests the J call may be wrong. Germline V gene data show CDR1 as SNHLY and CDR2 as FYNNEI. This CDR3 region has 14 residues. The CDR3 sequence: CASGRGGGYNEQYV. The CDR3 bases are TGTGCCAGCGGGAGGGGCGGGGGGTACAATGAGCAGTACGTC.

Ten or more counts support this clonotype. The chain joins TRBV19 to TRBJ2-5; the D call may be TRBD1 or TRBD2 (5 bases each). The CDR3 consists of 16 residues. V was trimmed by 7 bases and J by 5 bases, leaving 23 bases between them. Germline lookup yields CDR1 LNHDA and CDR2 SQIVND (reference sequence). CDR3 residues: CASTPSPPGTGETQYF. CDR3 sequence (DNA): TGTGCCAGTACTCCCTCTCCTCCCGGGACCGGGGAGACCCAGTACTTC.

A note on this clonotype: With a much larger clone just one base away, this may be a read error. This sequence joins TRBV5-6 and TRBJ2-7; 10 nucleotides agree with TRBD1. The CDR3 covers 11 residues. Germline CDR1 reads SGHDT; CDR2 reads YYEEEE. The CDR3 DNA is TGTGCCAGCAGCTCGAGGGGGACAGGGGCTTTC. Translating gives CASSSRGTGAF.

The genes are TRBV15 and TRBJ2-5, with unresolved D. The germline gives CDR1 LNHNV, CDR2 YYDKDF (reference sequence). V was shortened by 0 bases and J by 4 bases, with 3 bases between the two germline ends. This CDR3 region has 12 residues. CDR3 in amino acids: CATSRDRETQYF. CDR3 DNA: TGTGCCACCAGCAGAGATCGAGAGACCCAGTACTTC.

This clonotype is a singleton in its sample. In this CDR3 the conserved last residue, phenylalanine or tryptophan, is missing, so a read error is likely. It is unclear where the CDR3 begins or ends on the DNA, so no DNA is shown, and the CDR3 is as TCRdb lists it. The V call is TRBV19, the J call TRBJ2-7; TRBD1, as called in the table, went unchecked against the DNA. Germline CDR1 reads LNHDA; CDR2 reads SQIVND (reference sequence). From its first to its last residue, the CDR3 has 10 amino acids. CDR3 residues: CASSKTGTGG.

This clonotype was detected many times. This chain uses TRBV7-3 with TRBJ2-3, with D perhaps given as TRBD1 or TRBD2 (5 bases each). This CDR3 is built from 14 residues. Germline-derived CDR1 and CDR2 are SGHTA and FQGTGA. The V gene lost 0 bases and the J gene lost 9 bases, with 13 bases spanning the gap. In nucleotides, the CDR3 is TGTGCCAGCAGCTTAACGGCGTGGGACGGAACGCAGTATTTT. It encodes CASSLTAWDGTQYF.

This clonotype came up many times. The V call is TRBV5-1, the J call TRBJ1-1; D remains ambiguous. The ends were cut back, 3 bases at V and 3 bases at J, with 3 bases in the middle. CDR3 length: 11 residues. The germline V gene has CDR1 SGHRS and CDR2 YFSETQ. The CDR3 DNA follows: TGCGCCAGCAGCTCATACACTGAAGCTTTCTTT. Its protein product is CASSSYTEAFF.

This clonotype was recorded a few times. This sequence joins TRBV28 and TRBJ1-5; D gene ambiguous. The CDR3 is 12 residues long. Germline V gene lookup returns CDR1 MDHEN and CDR2 SYDVKM. V was cut by 10 bases and J by 0 bases, with 7 bases left in between. The CDR3 is CATTYSNQPQHF. The CDR3 nucleotides are TGTGCCACCACATATAGCAATCAGCCCCAGCATTTT.